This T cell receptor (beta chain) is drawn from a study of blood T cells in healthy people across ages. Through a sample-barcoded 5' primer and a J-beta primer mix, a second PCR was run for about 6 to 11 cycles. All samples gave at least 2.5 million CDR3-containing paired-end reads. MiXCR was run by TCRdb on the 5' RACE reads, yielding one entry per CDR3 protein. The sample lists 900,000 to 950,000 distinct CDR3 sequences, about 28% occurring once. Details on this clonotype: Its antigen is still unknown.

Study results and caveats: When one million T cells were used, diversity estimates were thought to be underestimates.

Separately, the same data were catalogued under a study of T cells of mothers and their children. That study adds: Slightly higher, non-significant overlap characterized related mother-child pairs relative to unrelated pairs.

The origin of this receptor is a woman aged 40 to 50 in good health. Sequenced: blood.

In DNA form, the CDR3 reads TGTGCCAGCAAATACAAGGGGAGGGCTAATGAAAAACTGTTTTTT. Translating it yields CASKYKGRANEKLFF. V usage is TRBV28 and J usage is TRBJ1-4; weak D call: TRBD1 (5 bases). Trimming left V 7 bases short and J 3 bases short, with 15 bases between. CDR1 is MDHEN, CDR2 SYDVKM, per germline. The CDR3 covers 15 residues.